This T cell receptor (beta chain) emerged from a study of beta chain features in type 1 diabetes. Trimming cost V 2 bases and J 4 bases, with 8 bases left between them. There are 13 residues in the CDR3. Germline V gene lookup returns CDR1 MDHEN and CDR2 SYDVKM. Since all of the isolated RNA was reverse transcribed, expressed TCRB transcripts were what got sequenced. Generated by immunoSEQ multiplex PCR, the TCRdb table keeps only in-frame clones and is missing some. Of some 120,000 clones listed, approximately 15% are singletons. This clone has only a few counts. The antigen is not known. Overall study results and limits: Researchers report that Type 1 diabetes patients had moderately but significantly shorter TCRB CDR3s across all four CD4+ subsets. A greater similarity of naive, central memory and Treg TCRB repertoires was seen among patients than among healthy donors.

V and J are TRBV28 and TRBJ1-2; D gene unclear. This receptor was obtained from a man between 18 and 35 years old with type 1 diabetes. What was sequenced was central memory CD4+ T cells from blood. The CDR3 region is CASSLGRSYGYTF. CDR3 bases: TGTGCCAGCAGTTTAGGACGGTCCTATGGCTACACCTTC.